A selection of T cell receptor beta chains follows, all from one sample in a study of shared clonotypes between healthy human individuals. The data were produced by immunoSEQ multiplex PCR, yet TCRdb's version contains in-frame clones alone and is incomplete. This table holds over a million clones, 95% to 97% found once. Sequencing was carried out using naive CD4+ T cells sorted from blood. The receptors were gathered from a man between 25 and 39 years old in good health. The CDR3 runs from the conserved cysteine through the conserved F or W. A D gene is named only where the DNA matches it firmly. Clone sizes are given selectively: once, few, many, or a class where the clone is expanded.

TRBD2,TRBV18,TRBJ2-7,-,TGTGCCAGCTCGGCGGGAGAGGGCTACGAGCAGTACTTC,CASSAGEGYEQYF
-,TRBV4-3,TRBJ2-1,-,TGCGCCAGCAGCCAGCACGGGACTCTGCTCTACAATGAGCAGTTCTTC,CASSQHGTLLYNEQFF
-,TRBV30,TRBJ1-2,-,TGTGCCTGGAGTCCTCAGGGCTATGGCTACACCTTC,CAWSPQGYGYTF
TRBD2,TRBV27,TRBJ2-2,-,TGTGCCAGCAGTTTCTCCGGACTAGCGGCGAACACCGGGGAGCTGTTTTTT,CASSFSGLAANTGELFF
TRBD1,TRBV28,TRBJ2-6,-,TGTGCCAGCAGTCAATTACAGGGACAGGGATTAGTTGGTGGGGCCAACGTCCTGACTTTC,CASSQLQGQGLVGGANVLTF
-,TRBV10-3,TRBJ2-1,-,TGTGCCATCAGTGATTCCCCAAGGGGTAGCAATGAGCAGTTCTTC,CAISDSPRGSNEQFF
TRBD1,TRBV5-1,TRBJ1-4,-,TGCGCCAGCAGCCCGGGACAGAATAATGAAAAACTGTTTTTT,CASSPGQNNEKLFF
TRBD1,TRBV7-3,TRBJ1-1,-,TGTGCCAGCAGCCTGACCGGGACAGGCAAAGCTTTCTTT,CASSLTGTGKAFF
-,TRBV10-3,TRBJ1-5,-,TGTGCCATCAGTGAGTCGGAGGATCAGCCCCAGCATTTT,CAISESEDQPQHF
TRBD1,TRBV5-1,TRBJ2-5,-,TGCGCCAGCAGCTTGGCCGGGACAGGGGACGGAAAGACCCAGTACTTC,CASSLAGTGDGKTQYF
-,TRBV4-3,TRBJ2-2,-,TGCGCCAGCAGCCAAGAAGCAGCGGAGAACACCGGGGAGCTGTTTTTT,CASSQEAAENTGELFF
TRBD1,TRBV18,TRBJ1-1,-,TGTGCCAGCTCACTAAAAGGGGGCGGGGAAGCTTTCTTT,CASSLKGGGEAFF
TRBD2,TRBV10-3,TRBJ2-7,-,TGTGCCATCAGTGGAGCGGGAGGAACCTACGAGCAGTACTTC,CAISGAGGTYEQYF
-,TRBV5-4,TRBJ2-3,-,TGTGCCAGCAGCTTACCCGGGACACCGAAGGATACGCAGTATTTT,CASSLPGTPKDTQYF
-,TRBV27,TRBJ2-7,few,TGTGCCAGCAGGCCAGAGCGTTGGTCCGAGCAGTACTTC,CASRPERWSEQYF
TRBD2,TRBV25-1,TRBJ2-7,-,TGTGCCAGCAGGACTAGCGGGAGTTACGAGCAGTACTTC,CASRTSGSYEQYF
TRBD1,TRBV7-8,TRBJ2-2,-,TGTGCCAGCAGCTGGCCCCGACAGGGGCCCAGGTGGGGGGAGCTGTTTTTT,CASSWPRQGPRWGELFF
TRBD1,TRBV10-2,TRBJ1-3,-,TGCGCCAGCAGTGAGGGGGACAGACCAGGAAACACCATATATTTT,CASSEGDRPGNTIYF
-,TRBV19,TRBJ1-4,-,TGTGCCACTACGGGGACCACTAGCGAAAAACTGTTTTTT,CATTGTTSEKLFF
-,TRBV10-1,TRBJ2-3,-,TGCGCCAGCTCCGGAATAGGTGGAGATACGCAGTATTTT,CASSGIGGDTQYF
-,TRBV4-3,TRBJ2-1,-,TGCGCCAGCAGCCAAGATGGTGGGCGGACCTACAATGAGCAGTTCTTC,CASSQDGGRTYNEQFF